This T cell receptor beta chain was identified in a study of blood T cell repertoires in COVID-19. Trimming cost V 0 bases and J 7 bases; bases outside gene matches: 5. The CDR3 runs 14 residues. Germline values: CDR1 MNHNS, CDR2 SASEGT. This table comes from immunoSEQ multiplex PCR, and its TCRdb copy is limited to in-frame clones, with some not included. The repertoire includes about 180,000 clones, roughly nine tenths of them detected once, and under 3% sits in the top ten. The specimen sequenced was PBMCs or T cells enriched from blood (not recorded which). The TCR comes from a woman aged 40 to 50 with acute COVID-19. J is TRBJ2-7 and V is TRBV6-1; 8 nucleotides line up with TRBD1. The CDR3 protein is CASSEAQGAGEQYF. The DNA of the CDR3 is TGTGCCAGCAGTGAAGCGCAGGGGGCAGGTGAGCAGTACTTC.